The source of this T cell receptor beta chain is a study of multiple sclerosis patients with progressive multifocal leukoencephalopathy. Every PCR reaction included synthetic inline CDR3 controls for all V-J pairings. The table came from immunoSEQ multiplex PCR; TCRdb's copy has only in-frame clones and leaves some out. The sample includes 25,000 to 35,000 clones, roughly nine tenths of them seen just once. Germline V gives CDR1 SGDLS, CDR2 YYNGEE. This CDR3 has 13 amino acids. Trimming stripped 1 base from V and 7 bases from J, with 11 bases between. As to time point: time of PML onset. This TCR came from a human donor with progressive multifocal leukoencephalopathy. This sample comprised PBMCs, obtained from a patient treated with natalizumab. The chain uses TRBV9 and TRBJ1-2; D gene unclear. The CDR3 spells CASSVLPESGYTF. As DNA, the CDR3 is TGTGCCAGCAGCGTACTCCCTGAGTCTGGCTACACCTTC. The whole variable domain, filled in from reference TRBV9 and TRBJ1-2, reads DSGVTQTPKHLITATGQRVTLRCSPRSGDLSVYWYQQSLDQGLQFLIQYYNGEERAKGNILERFSAQQFPDLHSELNLSSLELGDSALYFCASSVLPESGYTFGSGTRLTVV.